The following is a T cell receptor beta chain sequence with its context. Clones were read by immunoSEQ multiplex PCR, and TCRdb kept only the in-frame ones, dropping some. The data hold under 65,000 clones, with 80% to 95% observed a single time. These data come from a study of blood T cell repertoires in COVID-19. This CDR3 region has 14 residues. Germline V gives CDR1 GTSNPN, CDR2 SVGIG (reference sequence). V lost 1 base to trimming and J lost 9 bases, with 16 bases between them. The sequenced material came from peripheral blood. The sequence came from a man aged 50 to 60 with acute or convalescent COVID-19. The V gene is TRBV30, the J gene TRBJ1-3; tentative D call: TRBD1 (5 bases). The CDR3 nucleotides read TGTGCCTGGAGTGCTGGGGCGGTCATGAGCACCATATATTTT. It is translated as CAWSAGAVMSTIYF.